This T cell receptor beta chain stems from a study of blood T cells in healthy people across ages. V was pared by 4 bases and J by 1 base, with 6 bases of the junction left unmatched. Germline V gives CDR1 SGHTA, CDR2 FQGNSA. The CDR3 consists of 16 residues. Alongside a J-beta primer mix, a sample-barcoded 5' primer served in a second PCR lasting roughly 6 to 11 cycles. TCRdb reprocessed the 5' RACE reads with MiXCR, giving one entry per CDR3 protein. Here the sample spans approximately 800,000 distinct CDR3 sequences, 56% being singletons. Every sample yielded at least 6.5 million isolated PBMCs. About this clonotype itself: Its antigen is unknown.

Broader study findings: Both naive CD4+ cell counts and diversity were greater in long-lived donors than in aged donors.

Sequenced: blood. The source of this sequence is a man aged 35 to 55 in good health. The chain uses TRBV7-2 and TRBJ2-3; the match to TRBD1 covers 9 bases. The CDR3 DNA reads as TGTGCCAGCAGCTCGGGACAGGGTTGGGGCACAGATACGCAGTATTTT. Translated: CASSSGQGWGTDTQYF.